This passage covers 22 T cell receptor beta chains from one sample sequenced in a study of blood T cell repertoires in COVID-19 (TCRdb year 2020). Library preparation was by the immunoSEQ multiplex PCR assay. TCRdb mirrors the immuneACCESS table, restricted to in-frame sequences. Some clones are absent from its copies; in checked studies, under half trace to an unresolved V gene, and the reason for the others is unknown. The table for this sample lists 200,000 to 250,000 clones; roughly four fifths of them were counted only once. 7.5% of the sample is in the top ten clones. Sequenced: peripheral blood. The receptors come from an elderly woman with COVID-19, enrolled during active disease.

This clone was seen a few times. The chain has TRBV30 and TRBJ1-3; no reliable D call. The CDR3 spans 12 residues. V was trimmed by 5 bases and J by 3 bases, leaving 8 bases between them. Germline CDR1 reads GTSNPN; CDR2 reads SVGIG (reference sequence). The CDR3 sequence is CAWSSGGNTIYF. DNA for the CDR3: TGTGCCTGGTCCAGCGGTGGAAACACCATATATTTT.

The sample holds a few counts of this clone. The chain combines TRBV3-1 (or the pseudogene TRBV3-2) with TRBJ1-2; D might be TRBD1 (6 bases). V was cut by 4 bases and J by 2 bases, with 20 bases left in between. From germline, CDR1 is LGHDT and CDR2 YNNKEL (reference sequence). This CDR3 has 17 residues. The CDR3 DNA follows: TGTGCCAGCAGCCCCGAACCCCCCGGGGGGGGCAACTATGGCTACACCTTC. Translated: CASSPEPPGGGNYGYTF.

The chain uses TRBV7-9 and TRBJ1-5, with no clear D. Germline values: CDR1 SEHNR, CDR2 FQNEAQ (reference sequence). The V and J ends lost 1 base and 0 bases respectively, with 4 bases between them. The CDR3 loop spans 14 amino acids. CDR3 in amino acids: CASSLDGSNQPQHF. The CDR3 DNA reads TGTGCCAGCAGCTTAGACGGTAGCAATCAGCCCCAGCATTTT.

In its sample, this clone was seen once. The chain couples TRBV3-1 (or the pseudogene TRBV3-2) to TRBJ2-7; 8 positions agree with TRBD1. Trimming at V came to 6 bases and at J to 0 bases, leaving 4 bases not matched to a gene. From germline, CDR1 is LGHDT and CDR2 YNNKEL (reference sequence). CDR3 length equals 14 residues. The CDR3 is CASSPTGGSYEQYF. The CDR3 DNA reads as TGTGCCAGCAGTCCTACAGGGGGCTCCTACGAGCAGTACTTC.

This clone came up once. The V gene is TRBV5-4, the J gene TRBJ2-7; 7 bases map to TRBD2. Germline CDR1 and CDR2: SGHNT and YYREEE (reference sequence). The V segment lost 3 bases and the J segment 3 bases; nucleotides outside the gene matches: 6. This CDR3 contains 14 residues. The CDR3 region has the DNA TGTGCCAGCAGCTCATTGGGAGGGGTCTACGAGCAGTACTTC. Translating gives CASSSLGGVYEQYF.

The chain employs TRBV27 and TRBJ1-5, with unresolved D. Trimming took off 5 bases at V and 2 bases at J, with 16 bases between the two ends. The CDR3 spans 16 residues. Germline loops: CDR1 MNHEY, CDR2 SMNVEV (reference sequence). The CDR3 loop is CASSKTLPTGNQPQHF. DNA for the CDR3: TGTGCCAGCAGTAAGACACTCCCCACGGGCAATCAGCCCCAGCATTTT.

The chain is built from TRBV29-1 and TRBJ1-2; 10 positions match TRBD1. Germline CDR1 SQVTM, CDR2 ANQGSEA. Trimming removed 3 bases from V and 6 bases from J; junction bases left unmatched: 10. CDR3 length: 15 residues. CDR3 protein: CSVDDRGLKDNGYTF. The CDR3 DNA sequence: TGCAGCGTTGATGACAGGGGGCTAAAAGATAATGGCTACACCTTC.

The chain employs TRBV9 and TRBJ2-2; D is ambiguous. Germline V CDR1 and CDR2: SGDLS, YYNGEE. CDR3 size: 13 residues. Trimming cost V 3 bases and J 7 bases, with 10 bases left between them. For the CDR3, the DNA is TGTGCCAGCAGCGCCCTTACAAACGGGGAGCTGTTTTTT. It specifies CASSALTNGELFF.

In DNA, the CDR3 is TGTGCCAGTACGCGACAGGGGGCAAGCGGGGACCCATTCTTC. It translates to CASTRQGASGDPFF. The chain has TRBV19 and TRBJ2-1; 10 positions match TRBD1. CDR3 length: 14 residues. Germline lookup yields CDR1 LNHDA and CDR2 SQIVND (reference sequence). Trimming cost V 7 bases and J 16 bases; bases outside gene matches: 16.

This chain uses TRBV11-2 with TRBJ2-5; tentative D call: TRBD2 (6 bases). V dropped 1 base and J dropped 8 bases, with 20 bases sitting between them. Per germline, CDR1 SGHAT and CDR2 FQNNGV. The CDR3 has 16 residues. The CDR3 sequence: CASSLALSTSPGTQYF. CDR3 DNA: TGTGCCAGCAGCTTAGCCCTCTCTACTAGCCCAGGTACCCAGTACTTC. The variable domain in full, with the rest retrieved from reference TRBV11-2 and TRBJ2-5, is EAGVAQSPRYKIIEKRQSVAFWCNPISGHATLYWYQQILGQGPKLLIQFQNNGVVDDSQLPKDRFSAERLKGVDSTLKIQPAKLEDSAVYLCASSLALSTSPGTQYFGPGTRLLVL.

V is TRBV2 and J is TRBJ1-2; 8 bases are shared with TRBD1. The trim removed 6 bases at V and 7 bases at J, leaving 7 bases unmatched. The CDR3 covers 13 residues. Looked up from germline, CDR1 is SNHLY and CDR2 is FYNNEI. The DNA of the CDR3 is TGTGCCAGCAGAGAGCAGGGGGCGCTTGGCTACACCTTC. It is translated as CASREQGALGYTF.

This clone was seen a few times. This CDR3 reads CASNPTGGRYGYTF. Here the CDR3 DNA reads TGTGCCAGCAACCCGACAGGGGGACGCTATGGCTACACCTTC. This sequence joins TRBV6-5 and TRBJ1-2; 9 positions agree with TRBD1. The CDR3 is 14 amino acids. Per germline, CDR1 MNHEY and CDR2 SVGAGI. With 7 bases clipped from V and 4 bases from J, the junction kept 7 bases outside the gene matches.

The CDR3 DNA reads TGCAGCGTTGAAGAGTGGACTTCGAGGAACACTGAAGCTTTCTTT. Translating it yields CSVEEWTSRNTEAFF. This rearrangement joins TRBV29-1 to TRBJ1-1; unclear D gene. V lost 0 bases, J lost 1 base, and 12 bases lay in between. This CDR3 spans 15 amino acids. The germline gives CDR1 SQVTM, CDR2 ANQGSEA.

The sample holds many counts of this clone. This sequence joins TRBV11-2 and TRBJ2-7; TRBD1 aligns across 8 bases. The CDR3 sequence is 16 residues long. Germline V gene lookup returns CDR1 SGHAT and CDR2 FQNNGV. The V segment lost 5 bases and the J segment 7 bases; nucleotides outside the gene matches: 16. The chain's CDR3 is CASSSPGQGARREQYF. CDR3 sequence (DNA): TGTGCCAGCAGCAGCCCCGGGCAGGGGGCGCGAAGGGAGCAGTACTTC.

This clone was counted once. The CDR3 reads CASSPLSTGGYSPLHF. The CDR3 coding sequence is TGTGCCAGCAGTCCACTTTCGACAGGAGGTTATTCACCCCTCCACTTT. This sequence joins TRBV6-2 or TRBV6-3 and TRBJ1-6, with a possible D match to TRBD1 (6 bases). This CDR3 comprises 16 residues. Trimming stripped 5 bases from V and 8 bases from J, with 19 bases between. The germline CDR1 and CDR2 sequences are MNHEY and SVGEGT.

This clone was seen a single time. The chain uses TRBV7-9 and TRBJ1-5, with D uncertain. Germline CDR1 is SEHNR and CDR2 is FQNEAQ (reference sequence). The V gene lost 0 bases and the J gene lost 7 bases, with 10 bases spanning the gap. CDR3 length equals 14 residues. This CDR3 is CASSLASGRQPQHF. The CDR3 DNA sequence: TGTGCCAGCAGCTTAGCCTCGGGAAGGCAGCCCCAGCATTTT.

The sample holds a few counts of this clone. This chain joins TRBV11-3 and TRBJ2-1; 14 nucleotides match TRBD2. Looked up from germline, CDR1 is SGHNT and CDR2 is YENEEA. The CDR3 length is 19 residues. After removal of 3 bases from V and 10 bases from J, the junction contained 17 bases not matched to a gene. The CDR3 loop is CASSFSGTSGGPRLREQFF. DNA for the CDR3: TGTGCCAGCAGCTTTTCCGGGACTAGCGGGGGCCCCCGCCTTAGGGAGCAGTTCTTC.

The chain recombines TRBV6-5 with TRBJ2-2; 9 positions agree with TRBD1. In germline, CDR1 is MNHEY, CDR2 SVGAGI. Losses at the gene ends were 7 bases for V and 6 bases for J; bases not matched to a gene: 9. CDR3 length: 15 residues. The CDR3 is CASTTGQGGPGELFF. The CDR3, as DNA: TGTGCCAGCACCACGGGACAGGGCGGCCCCGGGGAGCTGTTTTTT.

The chain uses TRBV7-9 and TRBJ2-5, with 13 bases aligning to TRBD2. The CDR3 is 16 amino acids. CDR1 is SEHNR and CDR2 is FQNEAQ in the germline V gene (reference sequence). V lost 4 bases, J lost 7 bases, and 9 bases stayed unmatched. CDR3 sequence: CASSSGLAGVGGTQYF. CDR3 sequence (DNA): TGTGCCAGCAGCTCCGGACTAGCGGGAGTAGGAGGGACCCAGTACTTC.

The rearrangement links TRBV5-8 to TRBJ1-5; the D gene is possibly TRBD1 (5 bases). Between the trimmed V and J ends, which lost 1 base and 4 bases, there was a span of 15 bases. The germline V gene encodes CDR1 SGHTS and CDR2 YDEGEE. The CDR3 length is 16 residues. CDR3: CASSLTGGKGNQPQHF. The CDR3 DNA reads TGTGCCAGCAGCTTGACCGGGGGGAAGGGGAATCAGCCCCAGCATTTT.

This sequence joins TRBV28 and TRBJ2-2; D possibly corresponds to TRBD2 (6 bases). Germline CDR1 MDHEN, CDR2 SYDVKM. V was shortened by 6 bases and J by 2 bases, with 16 bases between the two germline ends. CDR3 length: 16 amino acids. This chain's CDR3 is CASSRAGTRNTGELFF. CDR3 coding DNA: TGTGCCAGCAGCCGAGCCGGGACTCGTAACACCGGGGAGCTGTTTTTT.

Concerning this clone: Other DNA variants within this sample encode the same CDR3. J is TRBJ2-7 and V is TRBV28; a weak D match, TRBD1 (6 bases). Trimming removed 5 bases from V and 4 bases from J, with 15 bases in between. There are 14 residues in the CDR3. The germline V gene has CDR1 MDHEN and CDR2 SYDVKM. The CDR3 sequence: CASSPLQGPYEQYF. The CDR3 bases are TGTGCCAGCAGTCCCCTACAGGGACCTTACGAGCAGTACTTC.